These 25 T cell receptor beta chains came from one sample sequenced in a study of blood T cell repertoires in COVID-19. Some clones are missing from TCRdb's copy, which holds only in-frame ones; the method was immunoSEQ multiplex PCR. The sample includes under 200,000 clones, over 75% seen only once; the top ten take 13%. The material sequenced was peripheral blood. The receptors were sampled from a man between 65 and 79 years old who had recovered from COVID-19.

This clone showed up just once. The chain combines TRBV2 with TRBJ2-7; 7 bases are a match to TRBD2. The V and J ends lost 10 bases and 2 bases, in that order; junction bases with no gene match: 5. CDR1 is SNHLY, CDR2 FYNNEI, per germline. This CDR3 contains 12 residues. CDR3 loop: CATGGGTYEQYF. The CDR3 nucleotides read TGTGCCACTGGCGGGGGAACCTACGAGCAGTACTTC.

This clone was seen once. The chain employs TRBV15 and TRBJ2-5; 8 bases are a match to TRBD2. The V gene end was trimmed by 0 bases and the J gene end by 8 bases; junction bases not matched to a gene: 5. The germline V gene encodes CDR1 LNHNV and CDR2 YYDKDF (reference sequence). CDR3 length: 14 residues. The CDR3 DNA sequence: TGTGCCACCAGCAGAGATCCAGCGGGAGAAACCCAGTACTTC. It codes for CATSRDPAGETQYF.

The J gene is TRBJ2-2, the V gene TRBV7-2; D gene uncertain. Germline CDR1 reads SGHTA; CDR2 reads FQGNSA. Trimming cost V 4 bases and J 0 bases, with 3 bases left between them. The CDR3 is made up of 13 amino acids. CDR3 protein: CASSSSNTGELFF. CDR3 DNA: TGTGCCAGCAGCTCTTCGAACACCGGGGAGCTGTTTTTT.

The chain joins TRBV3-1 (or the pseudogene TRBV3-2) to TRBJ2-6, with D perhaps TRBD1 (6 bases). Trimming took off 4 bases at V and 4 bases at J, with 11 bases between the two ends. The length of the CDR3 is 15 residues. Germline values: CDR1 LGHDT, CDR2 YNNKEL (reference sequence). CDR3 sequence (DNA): TGTGCCAGCAGCCTTACAGGGACCGGGGCCAACGTCCTGACTTTC. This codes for CASSLTGTGANVLTF.

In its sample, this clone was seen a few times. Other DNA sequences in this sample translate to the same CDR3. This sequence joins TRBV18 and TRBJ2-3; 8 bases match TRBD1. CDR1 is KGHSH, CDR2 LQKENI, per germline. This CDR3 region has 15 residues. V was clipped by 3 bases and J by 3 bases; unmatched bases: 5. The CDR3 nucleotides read TGTGCCAGCTCACCGGCAGGGGGCACGACAGATACGCAGTATTTT. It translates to CASSPAGGTTDTQYF.

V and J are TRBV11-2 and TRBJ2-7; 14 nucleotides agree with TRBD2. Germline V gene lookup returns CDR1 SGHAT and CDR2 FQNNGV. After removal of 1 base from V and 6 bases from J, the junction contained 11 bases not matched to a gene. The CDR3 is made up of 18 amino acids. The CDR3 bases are TGTGCCAGCAGCTTAGGTGCTAGCCCGGGACTAGCGGGAGTCGAGCAGTACTTC. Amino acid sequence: CASSLGASPGLAGVEQYF.

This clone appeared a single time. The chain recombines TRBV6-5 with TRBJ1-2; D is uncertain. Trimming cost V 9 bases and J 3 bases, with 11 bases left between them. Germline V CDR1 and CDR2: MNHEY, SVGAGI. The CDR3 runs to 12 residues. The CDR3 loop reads CASRPGDYGYTF. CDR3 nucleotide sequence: TGTGCCAGTCGTCCCGGGGACTATGGCTACACCTTC.

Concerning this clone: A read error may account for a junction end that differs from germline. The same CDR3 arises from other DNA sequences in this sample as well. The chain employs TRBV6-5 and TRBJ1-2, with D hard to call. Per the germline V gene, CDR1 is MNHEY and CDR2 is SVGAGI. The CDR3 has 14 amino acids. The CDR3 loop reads CASSYSASDYGYTF. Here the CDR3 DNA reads TGTGCCAGCAGCTACTCGGCCAGCGACTATGGCTACACCTTC.

The CDR3 nucleotides read TGTGCCAGCAGCCGGACAGGGGGAGGCTACAATGAGCAGTTCTTC. Encoded protein: CASSRTGGGYNEQFF. The chain carries TRBV27 and TRBJ2-1; 10 bases are a match to TRBD1. The V gene's germline CDR1 is MNHEY and CDR2 SMNVEV (reference sequence). The V and J ends lost 6 bases and 3 bases, in that order; junction bases with no gene match: 5. The length of the CDR3 is 15 residues.

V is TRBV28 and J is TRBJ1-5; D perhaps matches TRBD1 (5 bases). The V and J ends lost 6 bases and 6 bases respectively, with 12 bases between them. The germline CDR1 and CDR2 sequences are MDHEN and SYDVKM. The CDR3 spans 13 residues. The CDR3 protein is CASRGRVGQPQHF. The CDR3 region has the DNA TGTGCCAGCAGGGGCAGGGTGGGTCAGCCCCAGCATTTT.

The CDR3 sequence: CASRSGTGSNEQYF. CDR3 bases: TGTGCCAGCAGGTCCGGGACAGGGTCCAACGAGCAGTACTTC. The rearrangement joins TRBV7-9 to TRBJ2-7, with 9 bases identical to TRBD1. The germline V gene encodes CDR1 SEHNR and CDR2 FQNEAQ (reference sequence). J was trimmed by 5 bases and V by 6 bases; bases with no gene match: 8. The CDR3 covers 14 residues. Full variable domain (remainder filled in from reference TRBV7-9 and TRBJ2-7): DTGVSQNPRHKITKRGQNVTFRCDPISEHNRLYWYRQTLGQGPEFLTYFQNEAQLEKSRLLSDRFSAERPKGSFSTLEIQRTEQGDSAMYLCASRSGTGSNEQYFGPGTRLTVT.

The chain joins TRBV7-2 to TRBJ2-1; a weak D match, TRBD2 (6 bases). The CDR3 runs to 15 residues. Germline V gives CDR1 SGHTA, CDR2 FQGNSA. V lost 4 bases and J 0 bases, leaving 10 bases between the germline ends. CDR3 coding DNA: TGTGCCAGCAGCTCGGGACTTCGCTCCTACAATGAGCAGTTCTTC. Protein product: CASSSGLRSYNEQFF.

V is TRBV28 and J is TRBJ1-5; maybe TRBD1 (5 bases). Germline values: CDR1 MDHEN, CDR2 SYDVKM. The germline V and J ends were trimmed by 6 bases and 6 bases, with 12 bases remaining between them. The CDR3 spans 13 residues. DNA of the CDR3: TGTGCCAGCAGACAGGTACATCCTCAGCCCCAGCATTTT. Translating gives CASRQVHPQPQHF.

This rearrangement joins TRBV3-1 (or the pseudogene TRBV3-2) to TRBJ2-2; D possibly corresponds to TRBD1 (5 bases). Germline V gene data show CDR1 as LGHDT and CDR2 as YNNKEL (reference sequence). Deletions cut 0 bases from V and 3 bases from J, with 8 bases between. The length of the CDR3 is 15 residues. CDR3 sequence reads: CASSQDPGYTGELFF. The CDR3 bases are TGTGCCAGCAGCCAAGATCCAGGGTACACCGGGGAGCTGTTTTTT.

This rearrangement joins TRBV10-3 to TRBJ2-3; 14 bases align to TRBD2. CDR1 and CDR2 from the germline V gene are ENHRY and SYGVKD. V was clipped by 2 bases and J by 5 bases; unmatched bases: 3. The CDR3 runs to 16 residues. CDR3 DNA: TGTGCCATCAGTGAGACCGGGACTAGCGGGAGAGATACGCAGTATTTT. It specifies CAISETGTSGRDTQYF.

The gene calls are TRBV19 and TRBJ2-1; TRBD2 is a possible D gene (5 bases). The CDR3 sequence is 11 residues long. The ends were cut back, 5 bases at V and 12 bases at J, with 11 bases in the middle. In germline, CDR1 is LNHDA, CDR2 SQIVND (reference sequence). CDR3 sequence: CASSWTGGQFF. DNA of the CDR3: TGTGCCAGTAGTTGGACCGGAGGGCAGTTCTTC.

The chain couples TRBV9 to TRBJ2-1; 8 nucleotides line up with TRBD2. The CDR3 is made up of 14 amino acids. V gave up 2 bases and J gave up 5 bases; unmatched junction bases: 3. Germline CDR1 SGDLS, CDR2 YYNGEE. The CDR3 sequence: CASSVGSGDNEQFF. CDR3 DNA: TGTGCCAGCAGCGTCGGTAGCGGGGACAATGAGCAGTTCTTC.

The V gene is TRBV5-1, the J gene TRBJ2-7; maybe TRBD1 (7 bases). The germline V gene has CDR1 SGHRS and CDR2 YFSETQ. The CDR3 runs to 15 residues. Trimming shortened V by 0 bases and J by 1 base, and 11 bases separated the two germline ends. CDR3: CASSLASGGSYEQYF. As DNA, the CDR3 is TGCGCCAGCAGCTTGGCGTCAGGGGGGTCCTACGAGCAGTACTTC.

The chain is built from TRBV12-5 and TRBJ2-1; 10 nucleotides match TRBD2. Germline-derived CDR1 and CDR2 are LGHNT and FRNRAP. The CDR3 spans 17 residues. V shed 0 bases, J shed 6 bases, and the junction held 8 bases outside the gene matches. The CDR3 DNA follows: TGTGCTAGTGGTTTGGTCCAGCTAGCGGGAGAACTCAATGAGCAGTTCTTC. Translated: CASGLVQLAGELNEQFF.

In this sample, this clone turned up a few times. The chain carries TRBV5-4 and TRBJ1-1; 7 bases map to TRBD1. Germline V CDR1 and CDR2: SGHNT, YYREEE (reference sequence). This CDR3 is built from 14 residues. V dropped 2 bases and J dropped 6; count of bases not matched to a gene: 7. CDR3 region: CASSFPQQGSEAFF. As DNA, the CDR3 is TGTGCCAGCAGCTTTCCTCAACAGGGGTCTGAAGCTTTCTTT. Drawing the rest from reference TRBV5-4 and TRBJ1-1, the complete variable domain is ETGVTQSPTHLIKTRGQQVTLRCSSQSGHNTVSWYQQALGQGPQFIFQYYREEENGRGNFPPRFSGLQFPNYSSELNVNALELDDSALYLCASSFPQQGSEAFFGQGTRLTVV.

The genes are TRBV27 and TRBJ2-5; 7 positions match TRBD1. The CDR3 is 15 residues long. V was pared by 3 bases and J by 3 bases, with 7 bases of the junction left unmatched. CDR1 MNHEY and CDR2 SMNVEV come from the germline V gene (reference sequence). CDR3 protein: CASSFSRGGEETQYF. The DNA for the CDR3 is TGTGCCAGCAGTTTCAGTAGAGGGGGCGAAGAGACCCAGTACTTC.

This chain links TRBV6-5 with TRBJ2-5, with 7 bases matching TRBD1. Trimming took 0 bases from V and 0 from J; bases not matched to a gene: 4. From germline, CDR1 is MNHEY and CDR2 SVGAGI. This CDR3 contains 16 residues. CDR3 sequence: CASSYSSRGYQETQYF. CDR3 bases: TGTGCCAGCAGTTACTCGAGCAGGGGGTACCAAGAGACCCAGTACTTC.

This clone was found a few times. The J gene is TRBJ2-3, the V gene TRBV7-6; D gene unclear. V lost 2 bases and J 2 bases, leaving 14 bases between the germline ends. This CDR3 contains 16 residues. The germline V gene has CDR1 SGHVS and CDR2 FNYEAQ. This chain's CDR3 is CASSLSGSFPTDTQYF. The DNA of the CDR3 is TGTGCCAGCAGCTTAAGTGGTAGTTTTCCCACAGATACGCAGTATTTT.

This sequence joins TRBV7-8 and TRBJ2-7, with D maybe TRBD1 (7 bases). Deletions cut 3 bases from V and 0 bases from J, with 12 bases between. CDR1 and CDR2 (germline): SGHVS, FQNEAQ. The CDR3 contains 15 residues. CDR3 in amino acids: CASSFPGGSSYEQYF. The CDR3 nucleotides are TGTGCCAGCAGCTTTCCAGGGGGGAGCTCCTACGAGCAGTACTTC.

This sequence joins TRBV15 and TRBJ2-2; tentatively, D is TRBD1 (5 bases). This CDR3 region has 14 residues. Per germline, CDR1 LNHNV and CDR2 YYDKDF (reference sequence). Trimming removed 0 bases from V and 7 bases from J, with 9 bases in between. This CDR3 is CATSRERGGGELFF. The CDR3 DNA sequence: TGTGCCACCAGCAGAGAAAGGGGTGGCGGGGAGCTGTTTTTT.